This TCR beta chain is drawn from a study of CD8+CD57+ T cells in acquired aplastic anemia (dated by TCRdb to 2017 to 2018). Turning to the overall study: Extracted DNA from sorted CD4+ and CD8+ cells averaged around 3.4 ug, ranging from about 0.2 to 30 ug. A CD8+CD57+ expansion meant a frequency higher than the mean frequency seen in healthy subjects.

Profiling of TCR beta VDJ combinations and CDR3 sequences used genomic DNA as the template. TCR repertoire sequencing was run on an Illumina HiSeq 2000. In the source study's methods: Repertoires were assessed using TRBV/TRBJ rearrangement plots, CDR3 size and DJ length profiles, and Simpson's diversity index. Whichever DNA sequence was most abundant in the deep sequencing data was defined as the immunodominant clone. CDR3 amino acid sequences were screened for sharing across subjects and compared with published repertoires and the VDJdb database. TCRdb ran its own pipeline on the public reads, namely fastp trimming at Q25 and MiXCR clone calling, and kept in-frame beta chains. Rows with one shared CDR3 protein collapse into an entry with the most common genes and DNA. None of the V and J calls come from the authors' own analysis; TCRdb made them. A total of under 200,000 distinct CDR3 sequences appear in this sample, roughly two thirds of them only once. The top ten constitute approximately 48% of the sample.

Expansion of CD8+CD57+ cells had been shown by flow cytometry in the patients chosen for sequencing. Every patient had a diagnosis of severe acquired aplastic anemia based on International Study of Aplastic Anemia and Agranulocytosis and Camitta criteria. No therapy had been received by the patients at the time of blood sampling. In the study, sorted CD4+ and CD8+ blood T cells from patients with severe aplastic anemia and from healthy subjects underwent deep sequencing of TCR repertoires. Patients were enrolled under clinicaltrials.gov protocols 00001620, 01623167, 00001397, 00071045, 00081523 and 00961064 in the USA. Ficoll-Paque density gradient centrifugation was used to isolate peripheral blood mononuclear cells. Before DNA extraction, CD4+ and CD8+ T cells were sorted by FACS or by magnetic beads. Summary of the overall study and its limitations: Nearly 30 CD8+ CDR3 sequences were found in both patients and controls but appeared to be highly expressed in patients and within the immunodominant clones of the patients. Patients and healthy controls showed no significant difference in CD8+ Simpson's diversity (P=0.060).

Concerning this clonotype: The clone's antigen remains unknown. At one end the junction does not follow the germline gene, possibly because of a read error.

Looking up the germline V gene yields CDR1 SGHAT and CDR2 FQNNGV. Taken from cysteine to phenylalanine, the CDR3 has 14 residues. The retained sequence is limited to the CDR3, 42 bases, with the frame set at the first base. The sequencing sample was made of sorted CD4+, CD8+, or CD8+CD57+ T cells (not recorded which) from PBMCs. This sequence was found in a human donor with aplastic anemia. The chain joins TRBV11-2 to TRBJ2-7; 7 bases in the junction line up with TRBD1. For the CDR3, the sequence is CAGSLGQTTYEQYF. The DNA reads TGTGCCGGCAGCCTGGGACAGACAACGTACGAGCAGTACTTC.